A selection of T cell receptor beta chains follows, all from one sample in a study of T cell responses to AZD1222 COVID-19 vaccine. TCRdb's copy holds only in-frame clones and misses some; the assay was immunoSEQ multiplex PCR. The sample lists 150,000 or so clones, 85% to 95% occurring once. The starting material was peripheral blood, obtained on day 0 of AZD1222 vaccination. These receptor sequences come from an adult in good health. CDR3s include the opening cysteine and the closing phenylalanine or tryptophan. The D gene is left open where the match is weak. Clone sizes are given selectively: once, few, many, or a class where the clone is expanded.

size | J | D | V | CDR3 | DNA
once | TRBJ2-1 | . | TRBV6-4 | CASSDSLGGDNEQFF | TGTGCCAGCAGTGACTCTCTCGGTGGAGACAATGAGCAGTTCTTC
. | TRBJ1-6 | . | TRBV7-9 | CASSLVAVYNSPLHF | TGTGCCAGCAGCTTAGTTGCCGTCTATAATTCACCCCTCCACTTT
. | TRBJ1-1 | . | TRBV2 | CASGAGNTEAFF | TGTGCCAGCGGGGCCGGGAACACTGAAGCTTTCTTT
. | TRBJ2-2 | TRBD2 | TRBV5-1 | CASSTGLAGNTGELFF | TGCGCCAGCAGCACGGGACTAGCGGGGAACACCGGGGAGCTGTTTTTT
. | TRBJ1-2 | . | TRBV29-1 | CSVIGRINYGYTF | TGCAGCGTTATAGGACGGATTAACTATGGCTACACCTTC
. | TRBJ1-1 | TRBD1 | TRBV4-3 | CASSHRQGGTEAFF | TGCGCCAGCAGCCACCGACAGGGAGGCACTGAAGCTTTCTTT
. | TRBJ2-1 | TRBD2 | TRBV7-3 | CASSTRLARAYNEQFF | TGTGCCAGCAGCACCCGACTAGCCCGAGCCTACAATGAGCAGTTCTTC
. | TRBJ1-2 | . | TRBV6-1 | CASSETDPYGYTF | TGTGCCAGCAGTGAGACAGACCCCTATGGCTACACCTTC
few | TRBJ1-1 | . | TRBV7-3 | CASSLQGRDTEAFF | TGTGCCAGCAGCTTACAGGGGAGGGACACTGAAGCTTTCTTT
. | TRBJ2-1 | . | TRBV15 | CATSRDRVQEQFF | TGTGCCACCAGCAGAGATCGGGTTCAGGAGCAGTTCTTC
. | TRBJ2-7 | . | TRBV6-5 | CAAAGRVGYEQYF | TGTGCCGCGGCCGGCAGGGTCGGCTACGAGCAGTACTTC
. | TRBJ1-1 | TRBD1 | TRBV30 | CAWSPNRGYTEAFF | TGTGCCTGGAGTCCTAACAGGGGGTACACTGAAGCTTTCTTT
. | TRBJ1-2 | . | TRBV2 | CATLINLSQGYTF | TGTGCCACCCTGATAAACCTATCTCAAGGCTACACCTTC
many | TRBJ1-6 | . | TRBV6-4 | CASSDGGHNSPLHF | TGTGCCAGCAGTGACGGGGGGCACAATTCACCCCTCCACTTT
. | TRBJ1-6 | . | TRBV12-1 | CASTGIRDTSPLHF | TGTGCCAGCACAGGGATCCGGGACACTTCACCCCTCCACTTT
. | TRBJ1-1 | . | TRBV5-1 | CASRQGLDTEAFF | TGCGCCAGCAGACAGGGCCTGGACACTGAAGCTTTCTTT
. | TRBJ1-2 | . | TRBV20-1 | CSASGSSNYGYTF | TGCAGTGCTAGTGGCAGCTCTAACTATGGCTACACCTTC
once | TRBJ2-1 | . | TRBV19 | CASSILIGEQFF | TGTGCCAGTAGTATATTGATCGGTGAGCAGTTCTTC
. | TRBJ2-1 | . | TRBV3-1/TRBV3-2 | CASSQETVGGPYNEQFF | TGTGCCAGCAGCCAAGAGACGGTCGGGGGCCCTTACAATGAGCAGTTCTTC
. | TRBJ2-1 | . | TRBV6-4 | CASSASDHNEQFF | TGTGCCAGCAGCGCCTCTGACCACAATGAGCAGTTCTTC
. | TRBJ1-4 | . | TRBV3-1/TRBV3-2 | CASSQSDWVEKLFF | TGTGCCAGCAGCCAATCGGACTGGGTTGAAAAACTGTTTTTT
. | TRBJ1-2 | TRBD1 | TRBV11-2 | CASSSYGQGYGYTF | TGTGCCAGCAGCTCATACGGACAGGGCTATGGCTACACCTTC
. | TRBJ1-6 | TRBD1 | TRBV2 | CASIPGQVNSPLHF | TGTGCCAGTATACCGGGACAGGTTAATTCACCCCTCCACTTT
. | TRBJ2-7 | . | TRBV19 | CARVLLSYEQYF | TGTGCCAGAGTGCTCCTCTCCTACGAGCAGTACTTC
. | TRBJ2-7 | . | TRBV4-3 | CASSQDSSGNPYEQYF | TGCGCCAGCAGCCAAGATTCGTCAGGTAATCCCTACGAGCAGTACTTC
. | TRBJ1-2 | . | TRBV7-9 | CASSLDTGYTF | TGTGCCAGCAGCTTGGACACTGGCTACACCTTC
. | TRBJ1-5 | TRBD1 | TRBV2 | CASSEPGQRSNQPQHF | TGTGCCAGCAGCGAACCGGGACAGAGGAGCAATCAGCCCCAGCATTTT
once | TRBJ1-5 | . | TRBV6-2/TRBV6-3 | CASSLPTRPTREPQHF | TGTGCCAGCAGCCTTCCCACTCGACCGACCAGAGAGCCCCAGCATTTT
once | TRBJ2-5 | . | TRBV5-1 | CASSLGVSRGGPQETQYF | TGCGCCAGCAGCTTGGGTGTATCCAGAGGGGGTCCCCAAGAGACCCAGTACTTC
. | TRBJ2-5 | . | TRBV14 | CASSRGSGETQYF | TGTGCCAGCAGCCGTGGATCGGGTGAGACCCAGTACTTC
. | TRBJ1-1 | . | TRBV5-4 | CASSSFGTNTEAFF | TGTGCCAGCAGTTCTTTTGGGACGAACACTGAAGCTTTCTTT
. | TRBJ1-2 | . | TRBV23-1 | CASSQSEPDWGYTF | TGCGCCAGCAGTCAATCAGAACCCGACTGGGGCTACACCTTC
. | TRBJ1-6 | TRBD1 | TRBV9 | CASSARDSWNSPLHF | TGTGCCAGCAGCGCGCGGGACAGTTGGAATTCACCCCTCCACTTT
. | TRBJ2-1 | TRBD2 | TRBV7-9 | CASSTGGTSGPNEQFF | TGTGCCAGCAGCACTGGGGGGACTAGCGGCCCCAATGAGCAGTTCTTC
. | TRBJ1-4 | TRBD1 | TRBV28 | CASGNVRGLYYNEKLFF | TGTGCCAGCGGGAACGTCAGGGGGCTCTATTATAATGAAAAACTGTTTTTT
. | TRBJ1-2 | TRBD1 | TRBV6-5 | CASSYRGTGGFGYTF | TGTGCCAGCAGTTACCGCGGTACAGGGGGCTTTGGCTACACCTTC
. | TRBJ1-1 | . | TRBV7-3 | CASSLRGDNSEAFF | TGTGCCAGCAGCTTAAGGGGGGACAACTCTGAAGCTTTCTTT
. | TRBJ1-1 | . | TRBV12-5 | CASGLPGGPNTEAFF | TGTGCTAGTGGTTTACCCGGGGGCCCGAACACTGAAGCTTTCTTT
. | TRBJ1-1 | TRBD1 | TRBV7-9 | CASSPGTVGTEAFF | TGTGCCAGCAGCCCTGGGACAGTGGGCACTGAAGCTTTCTTT
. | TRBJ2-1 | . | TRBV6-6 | CASSWRWDGVQFF | TGTGCCAGCAGTTGGCGGTGGGACGGGGTCCAGTTCTTC
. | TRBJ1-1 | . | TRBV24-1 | CATSKGTEAFF | TGTGCCACCTCCAAAGGGACTGAAGCTTTCTTT